The clone carrying this T cell receptor beta chain was picked up one time. Its target is unknown. Being one base from a much bigger clone, this may be a read error. The sample originates from a study of metastatic and nonmetastatic thyroid tumors. Study details: A comparison of repertoires was made across blood and tumor or nodule tissue from malignant and benign thyroid patients.

All patients were treatment-naive before thyroid surgery. TCRdb re-called the PCR reads through MiXCR. The sample has about 40,000 clones, about 15% seen once. General study points: Significantly greater TCR beta diversity was reportedly found in malignant thyroid tumors than in benign nodules (in blood and tumor).

The length of the CDR3 is 15 residues. Germline assignment: CDR1 SGHRS and CDR2 YFSETQ. This chain uses TRBV5-1 with TRBJ2-1; 9 nucleotides agree with TRBD2. The clonotype comes from a female donor with papillary thyroid cancer or a benign thyroid nodule (not recorded which). Some clones in this sample may be carry-over from other donors' samples. Sequenced: blood. The CDR3 here is CASSSRLAVGDEQFF. The CDR3 DNA reads TGCGCTAGCAGCTCGCGACTAGCGGTAGGGGATGAGCAGTTCTTC.